This T cell receptor beta chain is from a study of blood T cell repertoires in COVID-19. Study at large: The study drew acute and convalescent COVID-19 samples from the United States, Italy and Spain. T cells, B-cell-depleted T cells, or PBMCs provided the cDNA or gDNA that served as material.

Trimming shortened V by 0 bases and J by 2 bases, and 14 bases separated the two germline ends. This CDR3 is 16 amino acids long. The V gene's germline CDR1 is GTSNPN and CDR2 SVGIG (reference sequence). Authors' methods: Estimation of nucleated cell counts was performed using reference gene primer amplification. The protocol was immunoSEQ multiplex PCR, while the TCRdb copy is restricted to in-frame clones and leaves out a portion. V, J and clone size reflect that table, while D and trimming were determined from the DNA. The sample yields 650,000 to 800,000 clones, 85% to 90% seen once. Sequenced input: peripheral blood. The V gene is TRBV30, the J gene TRBJ2-1; maybe TRBD1 (5 bases). This sequence was found in a woman aged 18-29 years with acute or convalescent COVID-19. The CDR3 loop is CAWSVQAGRAYNEQFF. The CDR3 nucleotides read TGTGCCTGGAGTGTACAGGCAGGCCGAGCCTACAATGAGCAGTTCTTC.